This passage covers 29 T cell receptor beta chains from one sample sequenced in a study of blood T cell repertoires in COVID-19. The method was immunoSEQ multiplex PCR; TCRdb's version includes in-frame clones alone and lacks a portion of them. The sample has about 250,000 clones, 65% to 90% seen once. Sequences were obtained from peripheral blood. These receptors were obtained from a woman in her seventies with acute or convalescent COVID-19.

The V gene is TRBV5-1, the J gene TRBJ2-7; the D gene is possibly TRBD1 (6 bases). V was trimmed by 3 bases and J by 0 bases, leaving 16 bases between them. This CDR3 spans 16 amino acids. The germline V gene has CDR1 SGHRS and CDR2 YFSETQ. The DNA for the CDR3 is TGCGCCAGCAGCTCCGGACAGTACAAAAGCTCCTACGAGCAGTACTTC. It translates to CASSSGQYKSSYEQYF.

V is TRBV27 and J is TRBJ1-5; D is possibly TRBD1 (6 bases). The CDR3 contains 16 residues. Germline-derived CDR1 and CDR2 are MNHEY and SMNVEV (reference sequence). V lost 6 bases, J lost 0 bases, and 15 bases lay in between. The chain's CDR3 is CASRRGGDYSNQPQHF. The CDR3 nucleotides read TGTGCCAGCAGACGAGGGGGGGATTATAGCAATCAGCCCCAGCATTTT.

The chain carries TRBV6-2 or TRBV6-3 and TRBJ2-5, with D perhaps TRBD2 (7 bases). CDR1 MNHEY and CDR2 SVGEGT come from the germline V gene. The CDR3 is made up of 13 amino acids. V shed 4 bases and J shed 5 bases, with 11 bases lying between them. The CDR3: CASSSAGAETQYF. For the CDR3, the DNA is TGTGCCAGCAGTTCCGCGGGGGCGGAGACCCAGTACTTC.

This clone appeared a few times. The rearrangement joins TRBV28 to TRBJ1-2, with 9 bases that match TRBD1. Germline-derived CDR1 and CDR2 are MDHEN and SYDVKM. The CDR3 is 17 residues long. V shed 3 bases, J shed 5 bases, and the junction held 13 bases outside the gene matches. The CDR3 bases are TGTGCCAGCAGTTTCGGGGACAGGGTCCTTGGGGTTTATGGCTACACCTTC. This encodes CASSFGDRVLGVYGYTF.

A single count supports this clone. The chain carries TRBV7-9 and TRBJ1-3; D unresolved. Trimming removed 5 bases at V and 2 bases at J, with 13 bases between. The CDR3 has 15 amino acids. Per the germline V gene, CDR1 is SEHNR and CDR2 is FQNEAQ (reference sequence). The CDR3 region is CASSPRVVAGNTIYF. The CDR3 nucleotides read TGTGCCAGCAGCCCCCGTGTTGTCGCTGGAAACACCATATATTTT.

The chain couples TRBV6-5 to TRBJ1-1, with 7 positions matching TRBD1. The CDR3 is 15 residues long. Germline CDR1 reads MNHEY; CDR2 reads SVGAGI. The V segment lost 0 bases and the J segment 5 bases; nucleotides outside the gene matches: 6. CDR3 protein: CASSYSTGSGTEAFF. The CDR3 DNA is TGTGCCAGCAGTTACTCGACAGGGAGTGGGACTGAAGCTTTCTTT.

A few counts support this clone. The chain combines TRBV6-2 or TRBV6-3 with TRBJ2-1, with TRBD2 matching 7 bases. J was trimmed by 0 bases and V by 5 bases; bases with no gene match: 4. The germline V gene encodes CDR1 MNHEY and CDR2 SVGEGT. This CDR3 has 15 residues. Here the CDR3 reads CASSLAASSYNEQFF. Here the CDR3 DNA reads TGTGCCAGCAGTCTAGCGGCGAGCTCCTACAATGAGCAGTTCTTC.

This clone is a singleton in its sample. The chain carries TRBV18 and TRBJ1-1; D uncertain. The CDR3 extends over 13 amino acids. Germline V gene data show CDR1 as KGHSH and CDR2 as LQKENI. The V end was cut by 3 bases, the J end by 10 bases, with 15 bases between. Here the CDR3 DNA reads TGTGCCAGCTCACCGGCTGGGCCGGCGGGAGCTTTCTTT. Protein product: CASSPAGPAGAFF.

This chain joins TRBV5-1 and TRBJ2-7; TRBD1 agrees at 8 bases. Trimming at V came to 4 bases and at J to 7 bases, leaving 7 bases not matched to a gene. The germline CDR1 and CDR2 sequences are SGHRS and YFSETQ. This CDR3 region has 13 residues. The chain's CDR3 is CASSPTGVWEQYF. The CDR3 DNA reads TGCGCCAGCAGCCCGACAGGGGTATGGGAGCAGTACTTC.

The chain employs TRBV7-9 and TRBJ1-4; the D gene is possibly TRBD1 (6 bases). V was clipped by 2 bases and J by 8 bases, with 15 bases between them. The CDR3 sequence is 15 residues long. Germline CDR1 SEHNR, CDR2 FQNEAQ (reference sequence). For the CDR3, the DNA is TGTGCCAGCAGCTTAATGGACAGTCATGGGGAAAAACTGTTTTTT. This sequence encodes CASSLMDSHGEKLFF.

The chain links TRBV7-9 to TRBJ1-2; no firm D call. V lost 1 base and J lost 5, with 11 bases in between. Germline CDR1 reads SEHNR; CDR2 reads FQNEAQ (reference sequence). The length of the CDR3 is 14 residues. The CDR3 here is CASSLGAAAYGYTF. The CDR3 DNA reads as TGTGCCAGCAGCTTAGGAGCGGCAGCGTATGGCTACACCTTC.

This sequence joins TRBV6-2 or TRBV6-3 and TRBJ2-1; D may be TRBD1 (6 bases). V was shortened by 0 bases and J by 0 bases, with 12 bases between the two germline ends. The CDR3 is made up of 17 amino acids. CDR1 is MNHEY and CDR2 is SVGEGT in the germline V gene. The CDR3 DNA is TGTGCCAGCAGTTACTCTAGGGACACTAGCTCCTACAATGAGCAGTTCTTC. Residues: CASSYSRDTSSYNEQFF.

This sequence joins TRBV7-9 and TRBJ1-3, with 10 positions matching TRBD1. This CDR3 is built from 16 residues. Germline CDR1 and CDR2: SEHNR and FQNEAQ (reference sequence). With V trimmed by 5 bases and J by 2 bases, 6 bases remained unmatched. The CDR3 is CASSPRQGAAGNTIYF. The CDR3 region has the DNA TGTGCCAGCAGCCCACGACAGGGGGCTGCTGGAAACACCATATATTTT.

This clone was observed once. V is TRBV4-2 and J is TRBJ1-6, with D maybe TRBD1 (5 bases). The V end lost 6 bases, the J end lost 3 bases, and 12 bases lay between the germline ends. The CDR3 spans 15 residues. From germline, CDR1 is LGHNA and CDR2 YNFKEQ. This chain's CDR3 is CASRLDSLYNSPLHF. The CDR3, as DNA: TGTGCCAGCAGGTTAGACAGCCTCTATAATTCACCCCTCCACTTT.

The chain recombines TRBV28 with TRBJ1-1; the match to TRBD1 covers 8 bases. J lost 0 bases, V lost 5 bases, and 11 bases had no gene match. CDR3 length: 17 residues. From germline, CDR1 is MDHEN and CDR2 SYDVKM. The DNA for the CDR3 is TGTGCCAGCAGTCCCAGCCGACCACAGGGGGTGAACACTGAAGCTTTCTTT. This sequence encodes CASSPSRPQGVNTEAFF.

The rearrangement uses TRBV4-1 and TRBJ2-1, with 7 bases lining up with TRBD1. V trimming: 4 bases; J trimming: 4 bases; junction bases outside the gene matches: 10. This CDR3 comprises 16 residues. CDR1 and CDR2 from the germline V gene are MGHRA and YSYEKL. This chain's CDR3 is CASSRQTGVPYNEQFF. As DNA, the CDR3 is TGCGCCAGCAGCCGCCAAACAGGGGTCCCTTACAATGAGCAGTTCTTC.

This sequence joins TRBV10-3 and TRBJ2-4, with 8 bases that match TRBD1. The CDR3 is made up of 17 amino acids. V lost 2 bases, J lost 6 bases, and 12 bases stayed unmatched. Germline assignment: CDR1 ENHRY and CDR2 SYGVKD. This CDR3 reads CAISEPGTGPPGNIQYF. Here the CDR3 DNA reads TGTGCCATCAGTGAGCCGGGGACAGGACCTCCGGGAAACATTCAGTACTTC.

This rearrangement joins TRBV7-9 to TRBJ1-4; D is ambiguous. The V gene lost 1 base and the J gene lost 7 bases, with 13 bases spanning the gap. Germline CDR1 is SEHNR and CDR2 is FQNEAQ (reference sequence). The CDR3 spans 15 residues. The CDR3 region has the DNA TGTGCCAGCAGCTTAGGGGGATTGCGGGGTGAAAAACTGTTTTTT. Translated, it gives CASSLGGLRGEKLFF.

The CDR3 bases are TGTGCCAGCAGCCACACACACAGGAACACTGAAGCTTTCTTT. Its translation is CASSHTHRNTEAFF. This chain connects TRBV28 to TRBJ1-1; D is uncertain. CDR1 and CDR2 from the germline V gene are MDHEN and SYDVKM. This CDR3 is 14 amino acids long. Trimming left V 6 bases short and J 1 base short, with 12 bases between. Together with reference TRBV28 and TRBJ1-1, the CDR3 gives the full variable domain: DVKVTQSSRYLVKRTGEKVFLECVQDMDHENMFWYRQDPGLGLRLIYFSYDVKMKEKGDIPEGYSVSREKKERFSLILESASTNQTSMYLCASSHTHRNTEAFFGQGTRLTVV.

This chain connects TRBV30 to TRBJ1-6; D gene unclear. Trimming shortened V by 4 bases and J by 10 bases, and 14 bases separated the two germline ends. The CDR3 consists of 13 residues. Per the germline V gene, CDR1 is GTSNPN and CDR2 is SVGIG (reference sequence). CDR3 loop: CAWKLGIGSPLHF. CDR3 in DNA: TGTGCCTGGAAACTAGGGATAGGGTCACCCCTCCACTTT.

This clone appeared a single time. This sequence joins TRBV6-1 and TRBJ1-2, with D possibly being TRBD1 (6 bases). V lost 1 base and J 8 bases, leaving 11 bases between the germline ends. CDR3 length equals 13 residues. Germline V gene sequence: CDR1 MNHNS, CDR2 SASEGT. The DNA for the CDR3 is TGTGCCAGCAGTGAAGGGGCAGGGGTCGGCTACACCTTC. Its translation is CASSEGAGVGYTF.

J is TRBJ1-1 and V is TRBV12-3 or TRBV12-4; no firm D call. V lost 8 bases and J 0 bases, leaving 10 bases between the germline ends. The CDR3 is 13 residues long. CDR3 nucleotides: TGTGCCAGCCGACTGAACATGAACACTGAAGCTTTCTTT. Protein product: CASRLNMNTEAFF.

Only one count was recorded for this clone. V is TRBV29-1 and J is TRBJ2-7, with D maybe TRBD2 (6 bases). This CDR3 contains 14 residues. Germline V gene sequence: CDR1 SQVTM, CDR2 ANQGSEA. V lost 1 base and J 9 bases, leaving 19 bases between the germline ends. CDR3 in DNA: TGCAGCGTTGAAGGGAGGGACGGCGGGGTCGGGCAGTACTTC. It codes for CSVEGRDGGVGQYF.

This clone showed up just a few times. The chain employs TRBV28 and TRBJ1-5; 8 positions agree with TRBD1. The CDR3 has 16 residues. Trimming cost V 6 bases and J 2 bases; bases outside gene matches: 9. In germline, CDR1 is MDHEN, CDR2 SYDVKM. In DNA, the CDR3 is TGTGCCAGCAGCCCCACAGGGGGGGTAGGCAATCAGCCCCAGCATTTT. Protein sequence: CASSPTGGVGNQPQHF.

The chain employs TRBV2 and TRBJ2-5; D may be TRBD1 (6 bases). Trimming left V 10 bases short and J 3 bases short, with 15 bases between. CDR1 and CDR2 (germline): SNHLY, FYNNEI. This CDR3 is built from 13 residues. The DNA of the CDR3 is TGTGCCACTCACAGGGCCAGGAAAGAGACCCAGTACTTC. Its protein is CATHRARKETQYF.

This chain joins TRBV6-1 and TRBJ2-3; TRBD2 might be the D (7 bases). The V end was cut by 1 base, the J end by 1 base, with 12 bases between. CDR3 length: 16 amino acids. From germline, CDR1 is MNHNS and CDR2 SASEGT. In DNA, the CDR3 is TGTGCCAGCAGTGAAGGATGGGGGGGCGGCACAGATACGCAGTATTTT. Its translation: CASSEGWGGGTDTQYF.

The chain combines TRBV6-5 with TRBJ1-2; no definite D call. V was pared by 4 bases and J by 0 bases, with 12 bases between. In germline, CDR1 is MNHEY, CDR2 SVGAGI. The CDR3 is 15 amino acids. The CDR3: CASSFTQGANYGYTF. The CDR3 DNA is TGTGCCAGCAGTTTTACCCAAGGAGCTAACTATGGCTACACCTTC.

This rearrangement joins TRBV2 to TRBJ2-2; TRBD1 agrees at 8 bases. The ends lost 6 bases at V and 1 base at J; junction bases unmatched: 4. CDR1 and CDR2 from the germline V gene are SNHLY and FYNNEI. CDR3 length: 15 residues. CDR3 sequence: CASRAGTGNTGELFF. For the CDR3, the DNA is TGTGCCAGCAGGGCCGGGACAGGGAACACCGGGGAGCTGTTTTTT.

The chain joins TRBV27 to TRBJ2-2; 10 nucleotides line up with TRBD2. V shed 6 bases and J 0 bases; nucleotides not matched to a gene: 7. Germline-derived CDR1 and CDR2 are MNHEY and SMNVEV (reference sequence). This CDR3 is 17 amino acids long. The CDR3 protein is CASSDLAGGTNTGELFF. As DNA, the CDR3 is TGTGCCAGCAGCGATTTAGCGGGGGGTACGAACACCGGGGAGCTGTTTTTT.